This is a list of T cell receptor beta chains from one sample in a study of technical replicates of blood from a handful of donors. The method was immunoSEQ multiplex PCR; TCRdb's version includes in-frame clones alone and lacks a portion of them. This sample yields 67,000 or so clones, of which 95% to 96% are seen a single time; 0.24% belongs to the top ten. The sequenced sample was T cells isolated from PBMCs. The receptor source for this set is a human donor in good health. Each CDR3 is given with its conserved first and last residue. The D gene is left open where the match is weak. The size of a clone is reported for some rows only, either as once, few or many, or as a class for expanded clones.

>-|-|TRBV6-1|TRBJ1-5|15
CASSPAGEAVQPQHF
TGTGCCAGCAGTCCGGCGGGAGAGGCTGTTCAGCCCCAGCATTTT
>TRBD2|-|TRBV11-2|TRBJ2-3|16
CASSLVAGLSTDTQYF
TGTGCCAGCAGCTTAGTAGCGGGGCTTAGCACAGATACGCAGTATTTT
>TRBD2|once|TRBV28|TRBJ2-7|16
CASSSMGLAGKYEQYF
TGTGCCAGCAGTTCGATGGGACTAGCGGGAAAATACGAGCAGTACTTC
>TRBD1|-|TRBV28|TRBJ1-4|15
CASSLPTGENEKLFF
TGTGCCAGCAGTTTACCGACAGGGGAGAATGAAAAACTGTTTTTT
>TRBD1|-|TRBV11-3|TRBJ1-4|16
CASSFRGHATNEKLFF
TGTGCCAGCAGCTTTAGGGGGCACGCAACTAATGAAAAACTGTTTTTT
>TRBD1|-|TRBV19|TRBJ1-2|13
CASSDGQGFGYTF
TGTGCCAGTAGTGACGGACAGGGCTTTGGCTACACCTTC
>TRBD1|-|TRBV7-9|TRBJ2-2|14
CASSSRTGPGELFF
TGTGCCAGCAGCTCCAGGACAGGTCCCGGGGAGCTGTTTTTT
>TRBD2|-|TRBV4-1|TRBJ2-7|16
CASSQVGTSGTYEQYF
TGCGCCAGCAGCCAAGTGGGGACTAGCGGGACCTACGAGCAGTACTTC
>-|-|TRBV19|TRBJ2-6|14
CASTPGWGANVLTF
TGTGCCAGTACTCCCGGTTGGGGGGCCAACGTCCTGACTTTC
>TRBD1|-|TRBV5-1|TRBJ2-3|15
CASSLTGEATDTQYF
TGCGCCAGCAGCCTTACAGGGGAAGCCACAGATACGCAGTATTTT
>-|-|TRBV6-5|TRBJ1-2|14
CASSYSISGDGYTF
TGTGCCAGCAGTTACTCGATATCAGGGGATGGCTACACCTTC
>-|-|TRBV19|TRBJ2-3|12
CASGFITDTQYF
TGTGCCAGTGGCTTTATCACAGATACGCAGTATTTT
>TRBD1|-|TRBV5-6|TRBJ1-2|17
CASSFRQGPLRGYGYTF
TGTGCCAGCAGCTTCCGACAGGGCCCTCTCCGAGGCTATGGCTACACCTTC
>TRBD1|-|TRBV19|TRBJ1-2|16
CASTTGTAGTNYGYTF
TGTGCCAGTACCACCGGGACAGCCGGTACTAACTATGGCTACACCTTC
>-|-|TRBV7-9|TRBJ2-1|13
CASSLLAHNEQFF
TGTGCCAGCAGCCTTCTAGCTCACAATGAGCAGTTCTTC
>TRBD1|-|TRBV19|TRBJ1-2|12
CASRQTGHGYTF
TGTGCCAGTAGACAGACAGGGCATGGCTACACCTTC
>-|-|TRBV18|TRBJ1-2|17
CASSPLEPRGAKNGYTF
TGTGCCAGCTCACCACTGGAGCCCCGTGGGGCGAAAAATGGCTACACCTTC
>TRBD2|-|TRBV29-1|TRBJ2-7|15
CSVRIPSGGSYEQYF
TGCAGCGTCCGTATTCCTAGCGGGGGTAGTTACGAGCAGTACTTC
>TRBD2|-|TRBV10-3|TRBJ2-7|15
CAISERSSGQYEQYF
TGTGCCATCAGTGAGAGGTCTAGCGGGCAATACGAGCAGTACTTC
>TRBD1|-|TRBV5-1|TRBJ1-1|14
CASSWTGVGTEAFF
TGCGCCAGCAGCTGGACAGGGGTAGGAACTGAAGCTTTCTTT
>TRBD1|-|TRBV7-9|TRBJ1-2|16
CASSGVETGGLYGYTF
TGTGCCAGCTCTGGGGTTGAGACAGGGGGTCTCTATGGCTACACCTTC
>TRBD1|once|TRBV28|TRBJ2-5|19
CASSYPNLWRQGARETQYF
TGTGCCAGCAGTTACCCTAACTTGTGGCGACAGGGGGCGCGAGAGACCCAGTACTTC
>TRBD1|-|TRBV28|TRBJ1-1|15
CASSLSGDRVTEAFF
TGTGCCAGCAGTTTATCGGGGGACAGGGTCACTGAAGCTTTCTTT
>-|-|TRBV15|TRBJ1-1|13
CATSRSAMEEAFF
TGTGCCACCAGCAGATCGGCAATGGAGGAGGCTTTCTTT
>-|-|TRBV4-2|TRBJ1-1|12
CASSQDSTGAFF
TGTGCCAGCAGCCAAGATTCCACTGGAGCTTTCTTT
>-|-|TRBV5-1|TRBJ2-1|16
CASSLGPGLAANEQFF
TGCGCCAGCAGCTTGGGACCGGGACTGGCCGCAAATGAGCAGTTCTTC
>-|-|TRBV28|TRBJ2-7|14
CASIGSRGVYEQYF
TGTGCCAGCATCGGGAGCAGGGGGGTATACGAGCAGTACTTC
>TRBD2|-|TRBV29-1|TRBJ2-7|20
CSVETGGLAGDIVGLGEQYF
TGCAGCGTTGAGACCGGAGGCCTAGCGGGGGATATTGTTGGGCTCGGGGAGCAGTACTTC
>TRBD1|few|TRBV5-4|TRBJ1-1|17
CASSQNPGQTLNTEAFF
TGTGCCAGCAGCCAGAATCCGGGACAGACTTTGAACACTGAAGCTTTCTTT
>-|-|TRBV5-6|TRBJ1-5|15
CASSFIGDGNQPQHF
TGTGCCAGCAGCTTCATAGGGGATGGCAATCAGCCCCAGCATTTT
>TRBD1|once|TRBV28|TRBJ1-5|17
CASSLRRRTGRDQPQHF
TGTGCCAGCAGTTTAAGGCGGAGGACAGGGCGGGATCAGCCCCAGCATTTT
>TRBD2|-|TRBV5-1|TRBJ2-2|15
CASSFQRGGTGELFF
TGCGCCAGCAGCTTCCAGCGGGGGGGGACCGGGGAGCTGTTTTTT
>TRBD1|-|TRBV7-9|TRBJ1-5|16
CASSLAGGTGNQPQHF
TGTGCCAGCAGCTTAGCGGGGGGGACAGGGAATCAGCCCCAGCATTTT
>-|-|TRBV10-2|TRBJ2-5|16
CASSSPGSSAQETQYF
TGCGCCAGCAGTTCTCCTGGGAGTAGCGCACAAGAGACCCAGTACTTC
>-|-|TRBV28|TRBJ2-7|14
CASSFSSRDYEQYF
TGTGCCAGCAGTTTCTCATCCCGAGACTACGAGCAGTACTTC
>TRBD1|-|TRBV6-4|TRBJ1-3|15
CASSDSTGVGNTIYF
TGTGCCAGCAGTGACTCGACAGGGGTTGGAAACACCATATATTTT
>TRBD1|-|TRBV9|TRBJ1-1|15
CASSGFGQGRSEAFF
TGTGCCAGCAGCGGGTTCGGACAGGGACGGTCTGAAGCTTTCTTT
>TRBD2|-|TRBV11-2|TRBJ2-7|16
CASSSAGTSGSYEQYF
TGTGCCAGCAGCTCCGCCGGGACTAGCGGCTCCTACGAGCAGTACTTC
>-|-|TRBV5-6|TRBJ1-6|14
CASTRGQKNSPLHF
TGTGCCAGCACCCGAGGGCAAAAGAATTCACCCCTCCACTTT
>-|-|TRBV2|TRBJ2-7|12
CASSEALPVQYF
TGTGCCAGCAGTGAAGCGCTTCCGGTCCAGTACTTC
>TRBD1|once|TRBV25-1|TRBJ2-7|14
CASSERTGTHEQYF
TGTGCCAGCAGTGAGCGGACAGGGACCCACGAGCAGTACTTC
>-|-|TRBV6-1|TRBJ2-4|15
CASRENRVAKNIQYF
TGTGCCAGCAGGGAAAACAGGGTAGCCAAAAACATTCAGTACTTC